The T cell receptor (beta chain) described here comes from a study of T cell responses to AZD1222 COVID-19 vaccine. Data came from immunoSEQ multiplex PCR; TCRdb stores just in-frame clones and leaves some out. The sample contains 150,000 to 200,000 clones, 85% to 95% of which appear only once. Germline assignment: CDR1 SGHNT and CDR2 YYREEE (reference sequence). Losses at the gene ends were 4 bases for V and 7 bases for J; bases not matched to a gene: 13. The CDR3 extends over 15 amino acids. This sample comprised peripheral blood, obtained on day 0 of AZD1222 vaccination. The sequence came from an adult in good health. The rearrangement links TRBV5-4 to TRBJ1-2, with TRBD1 matching 7 bases. CDR3 residues: CASSPGRQGSGGYTF. Written as DNA, the CDR3 is TGTGCCAGCAGCCCTGGGAGACAGGGTTCGGGTGGCTACACCTTC.